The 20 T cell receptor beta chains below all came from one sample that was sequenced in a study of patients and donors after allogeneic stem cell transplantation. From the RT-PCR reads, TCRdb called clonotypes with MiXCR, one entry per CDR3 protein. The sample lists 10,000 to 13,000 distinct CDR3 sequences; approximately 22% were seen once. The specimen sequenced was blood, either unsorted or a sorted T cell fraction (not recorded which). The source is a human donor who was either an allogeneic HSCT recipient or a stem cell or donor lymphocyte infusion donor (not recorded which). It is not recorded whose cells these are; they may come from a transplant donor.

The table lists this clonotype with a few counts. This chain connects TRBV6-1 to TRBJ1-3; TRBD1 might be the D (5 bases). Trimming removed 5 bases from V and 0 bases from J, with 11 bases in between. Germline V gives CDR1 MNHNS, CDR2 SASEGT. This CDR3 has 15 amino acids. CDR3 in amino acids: CASSQLTGSGNTIYF. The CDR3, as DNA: TGTGCCAGCAGTCAATTAACAGGCTCTGGAAACACCATATATTTT.

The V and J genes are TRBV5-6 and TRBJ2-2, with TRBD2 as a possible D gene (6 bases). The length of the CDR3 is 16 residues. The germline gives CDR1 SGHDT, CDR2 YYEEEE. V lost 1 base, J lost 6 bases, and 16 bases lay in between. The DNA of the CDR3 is TGTGCCAGCAGCTTGAAAACGGGGAGGCTTTCCGGGGAGCTGTTTTTT. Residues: CASSLKTGRLSGELFF.

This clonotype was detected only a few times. CDR3 residues: CASSLGSLYTGELFF. Written as DNA, the CDR3 is TGTGCCAGCAGCTTAGGCTCACTATACACCGGGGAGCTGTTTTTT. The chain is built from TRBV11-2 and TRBJ2-2; D gene ambiguous. The CDR3 covers 15 residues. Germline V gene data show CDR1 as SGHAT and CDR2 as FQNNGV. The V gene lost 1 base and the J gene lost 3 bases, with 9 bases spanning the gap.

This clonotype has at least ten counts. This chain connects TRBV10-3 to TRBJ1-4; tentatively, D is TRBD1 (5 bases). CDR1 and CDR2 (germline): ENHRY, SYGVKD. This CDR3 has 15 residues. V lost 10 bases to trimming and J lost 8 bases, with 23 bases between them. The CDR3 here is CATAPAGSIEEKLFF. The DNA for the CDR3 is TGTGCCACCGCGCCCGCAGGGTCAATAGAAGAAAAACTGTTTTTT.

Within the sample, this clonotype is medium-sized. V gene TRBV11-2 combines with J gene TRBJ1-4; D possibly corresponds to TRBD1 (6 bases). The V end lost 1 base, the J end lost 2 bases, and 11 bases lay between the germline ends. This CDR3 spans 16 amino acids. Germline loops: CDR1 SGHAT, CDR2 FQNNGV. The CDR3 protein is CASSLVGGGTNEKLFF. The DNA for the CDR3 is TGTGCCAGCAGCTTAGTAGGAGGGGGTACTAATGAAAAACTGTTTTTT.

The DNA of the CDR3 is TGTGCCAGCCGGCTTCGGGGGAGGGATAACGACGAGCAGTACTTC. It translates to CASRLRGRDNDEQYF. This chain joins TRBV5-4 and TRBJ2-7, with 7 bases that match TRBD2. V dropped 7 bases and J dropped 5; count of bases not matched to a gene: 15. Germline CDR1 is SGHNT and CDR2 is YYREEE (reference sequence). The CDR3 totals 15 residues.

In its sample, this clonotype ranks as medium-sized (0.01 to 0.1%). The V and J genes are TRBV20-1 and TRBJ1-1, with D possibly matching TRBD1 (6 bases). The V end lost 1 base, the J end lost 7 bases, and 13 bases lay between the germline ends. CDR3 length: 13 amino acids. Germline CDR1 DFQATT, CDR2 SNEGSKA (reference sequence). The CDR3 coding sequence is TGCAGTGCTAGAGCGTGGGGGCTCAGTGAAGCTTTCTTT. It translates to CSARAWGLSEAFF.

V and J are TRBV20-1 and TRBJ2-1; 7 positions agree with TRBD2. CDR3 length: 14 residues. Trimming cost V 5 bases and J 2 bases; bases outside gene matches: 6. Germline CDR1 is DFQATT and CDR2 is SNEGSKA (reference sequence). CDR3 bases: TGCAGTGCTGCGGACGCGGGGGCCTACAATGAGCAGTTCTTC. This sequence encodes CSAADAGAYNEQFF.

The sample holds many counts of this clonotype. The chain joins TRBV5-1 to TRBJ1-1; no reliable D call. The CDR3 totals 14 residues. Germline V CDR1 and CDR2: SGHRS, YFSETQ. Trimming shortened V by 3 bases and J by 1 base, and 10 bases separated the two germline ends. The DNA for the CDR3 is TGCGCCAGCAGCTCACAACCGACGAACACTGAAGCTTTCTTT. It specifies CASSSQPTNTEAFF.

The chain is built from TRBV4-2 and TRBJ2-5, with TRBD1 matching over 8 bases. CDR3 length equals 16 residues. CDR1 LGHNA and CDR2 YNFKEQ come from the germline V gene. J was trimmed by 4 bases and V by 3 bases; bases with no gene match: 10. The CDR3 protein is CASSHSSGTGPETQYF. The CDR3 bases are TGTGCCAGCAGCCATTCATCGGGGACAGGCCCAGAGACCCAGTACTTC.

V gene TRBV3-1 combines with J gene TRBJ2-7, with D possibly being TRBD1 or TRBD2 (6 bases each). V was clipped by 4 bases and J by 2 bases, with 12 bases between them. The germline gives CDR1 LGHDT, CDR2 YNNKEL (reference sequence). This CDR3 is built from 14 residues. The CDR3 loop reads CASSPRGGPYEQYF. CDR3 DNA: TGTGCCAGCAGCCCCAGGGGAGGCCCCTACGAGCAGTACTTC.

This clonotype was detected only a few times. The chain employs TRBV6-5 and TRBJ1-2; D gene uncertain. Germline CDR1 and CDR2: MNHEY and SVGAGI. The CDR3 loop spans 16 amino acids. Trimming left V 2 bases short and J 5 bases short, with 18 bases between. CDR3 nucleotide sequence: TGTGCCAGCAGTTACCCACGGGGAGAAGGGTGGTATGGCTACACCTTC. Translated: CASSYPRGEGWYGYTF.

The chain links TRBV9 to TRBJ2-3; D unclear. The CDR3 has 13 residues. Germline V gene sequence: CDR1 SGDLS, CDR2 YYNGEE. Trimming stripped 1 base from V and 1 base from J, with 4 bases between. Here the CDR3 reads CASSVMGTDTQYF. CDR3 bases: TGTGCCAGCAGCGTAATGGGCACAGATACGCAGTATTTT.

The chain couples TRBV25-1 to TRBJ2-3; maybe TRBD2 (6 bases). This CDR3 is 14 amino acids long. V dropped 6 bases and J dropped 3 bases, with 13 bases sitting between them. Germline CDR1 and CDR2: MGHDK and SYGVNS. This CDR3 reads CASSRGFATDTQYF. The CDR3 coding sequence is TGTGCCAGCAGCCGGGGGTTTGCGACAGATACGCAGTATTTT.

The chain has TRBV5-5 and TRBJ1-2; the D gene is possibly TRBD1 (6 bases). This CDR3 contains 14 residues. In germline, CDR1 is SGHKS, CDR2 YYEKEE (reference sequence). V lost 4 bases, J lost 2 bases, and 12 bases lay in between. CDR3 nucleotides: TGTGCCAGCAGCGCGGACAGCCAAAACTATGGCTACACCTTC. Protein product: CASSADSQNYGYTF.

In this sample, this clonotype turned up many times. The CDR3: CASTSHGGTEAFF. CDR3 bases: TGTGCCAGCACCTCCCATGGGGGGACTGAAGCTTTCTTT. This rearrangement joins TRBV6-6 to TRBJ1-1; perhaps TRBD1 as D (5 bases). The V gene lost 7 bases and the J gene lost 5 bases, with 14 bases spanning the gap. From germline, CDR1 is MNHNY and CDR2 SVGAGI (reference sequence). This CDR3 has 13 amino acids.

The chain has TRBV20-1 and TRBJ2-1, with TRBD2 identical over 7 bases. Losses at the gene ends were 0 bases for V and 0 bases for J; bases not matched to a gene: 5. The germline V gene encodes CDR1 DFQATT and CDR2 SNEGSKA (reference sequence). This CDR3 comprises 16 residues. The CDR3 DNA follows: TGCAGTGCTAGAGATCCACTAGCGACCTCCTACAATGAGCAGTTCTTC. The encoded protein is CSARDPLATSYNEQFF.

As DNA, the CDR3 is TGCAGTGCTAGCTTAGCGAACTACGAGCAGTACTTC. Amino acids: CSASLANYEQYF. This chain connects TRBV20-1 to TRBJ2-7; D may be TRBD2 (5 bases). There are 12 residues in the CDR3. V was cut by 3 bases and J by 3 bases, with 9 bases left in between. Germline V gives CDR1 DFQATT, CDR2 SNEGSKA (reference sequence).

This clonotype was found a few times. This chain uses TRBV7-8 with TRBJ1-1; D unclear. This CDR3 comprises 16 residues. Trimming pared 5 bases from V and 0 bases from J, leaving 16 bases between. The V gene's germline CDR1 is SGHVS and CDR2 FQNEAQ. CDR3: CASSLQVRAMNTEAFF. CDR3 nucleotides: TGTGCCAGCAGCCTTCAGGTTCGGGCGATGAACACTGAAGCTTTCTTT. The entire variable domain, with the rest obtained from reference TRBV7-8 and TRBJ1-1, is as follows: GAGVSQSPRYKVAKRGQDVALRCDPISGHVSLFWYQQALGQGPEFLTYFQNEAQLDKSGLPSDRFFAERPEGSVSTLKIQRTQQEDSAVYLCASSLQVRAMNTEAFFGQGTRLTVV.

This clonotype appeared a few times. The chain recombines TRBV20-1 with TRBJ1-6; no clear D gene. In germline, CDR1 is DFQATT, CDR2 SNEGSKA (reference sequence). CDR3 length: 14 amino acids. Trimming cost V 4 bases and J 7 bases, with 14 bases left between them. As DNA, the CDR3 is TGCAGTGCTATCGAAGGCAGCTACAATTCACCCCTCCACTTT. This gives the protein CSAIEGSYNSPLHF.